The 7 T cell receptor beta chains listed next were all sequenced from one sample in a study of CD8 T cells in ankylosing spondylitis. TCRdb recomputed calls from the 5' RACE reads with MiXCR, one row per CDR3 protein. The repertoire has about 160,000 distinct CDR3 sequences, about 17% of them found once; the top ten carry roughly 7.7%. The sequenced material came from blood, either unsorted or a sorted T cell fraction (not recorded which). These receptors all stem from a male donor with ankylosing spondylitis or in good health (not recorded which).

The chain carries TRBV7-9 and TRBJ2-3, with D perhaps matching TRBD1 (6 bases). Germline-derived CDR1 and CDR2 are SEHNR and FQNEAQ (reference sequence). Trimming stripped 0 bases from V and 4 bases from J, with 11 bases between. The CDR3 spans 15 residues. For the CDR3, the DNA is TGTGCCAGCAGCTTAGCGGGGGCTAAAGCAGATACGCAGTATTTT. Protein product: CASSLAGAKADTQYF.

This clonotype was detected a few times. In DNA form, the CDR3 reads TGTGCCACCAGTGATTCGGAAGGAGGGAATCAGCCCCAGCATTTT. It codes for CATSDSEGGNQPQHF. The chain is built from TRBV24-1 and TRBJ1-5, with D uncertain. Trimming removed 2 bases from V and 4 bases from J, with 11 bases in between. CDR1 and CDR2 (germline): KGHDR, SFDVKD. The length of the CDR3 is 15 residues.

The rearrangement joins TRBV11-2 to TRBJ2-2; D not certain. The length of the CDR3 is 13 residues. The germline gives CDR1 SGHAT, CDR2 FQNNGV. V shed 2 bases and J shed 6 bases, with 7 bases lying between them. The CDR3 protein is CASSLYTSGELFF. CDR3 DNA: TGTGCCAGCAGCTTATATACGTCCGGGGAGCTGTTTTTT. Drawing the rest from reference TRBV11-2 and TRBJ2-2, the complete variable domain is EAGVAQSPRYKIIEKRQSVAFWCNPISGHATLYWYQQILGQGPKLLIQFQNNGVVDDSQLPKDRFSAERLKGVDSTLKIQPAKLEDSAVYLCASSLYTSGELFFGEGSRLTVL.

The chain combines TRBV5-1 with TRBJ2-3; D is ambiguous. V was cut by 0 bases and J by 3 bases, with 11 bases left in between. CDR1 SGHRS and CDR2 YFSETQ come from the germline V gene. This CDR3 has 15 amino acids. CDR3 sequence: CASSLEQLSTDTQYF. CDR3 DNA sequence: TGCGCCAGCAGCTTGGAGCAGCTCTCGACAGATACGCAGTATTTT.

This chain joins TRBV7-8 and TRBJ2-7, with 7 bases lining up with TRBD1. CDR3 length: 15 amino acids. The V gene end was trimmed by 0 bases and the J gene end by 2 bases; junction bases not matched to a gene: 4. The germline CDR1 and CDR2 sequences are SGHVS and FQNEAQ. This CDR3 is CASSLAEGTAYEQYF. The DNA for the CDR3 is TGTGCCAGCAGCTTAGCGGAAGGGACAGCCTACGAGCAGTACTTC.

This chain joins TRBV15 and TRBJ1-5, with D unclear. The CDR3 runs 16 residues. V gave up 5 bases and J gave up 3 bases, with 17 bases separating them. CDR1 LNHNV and CDR2 YYDKDF come from the germline V gene (reference sequence). The CDR3 is CATSETGGGVNQPQHF. CDR3 nucleotides: TGTGCCACCAGCGAGACGGGAGGAGGCGTCAATCAGCCCCAGCATTTT.

The sample holds a few counts of this clonotype. This chain joins TRBV25-1 and TRBJ1-1; 7 bases are shared with TRBD1. Germline values: CDR1 MGHDK, CDR2 SYGVNS. The J segment lost 5 bases and the V segment lost 4 bases, leaving 10 bases of the junction unmatched. CDR3 size: 15 residues. The CDR3 region has the DNA TGTGCCAGCAGTGGATCCGGGACAGTGCGAACTGAAGCTTTCTTT. The encoded protein is CASSGSGTVRTEAFF.